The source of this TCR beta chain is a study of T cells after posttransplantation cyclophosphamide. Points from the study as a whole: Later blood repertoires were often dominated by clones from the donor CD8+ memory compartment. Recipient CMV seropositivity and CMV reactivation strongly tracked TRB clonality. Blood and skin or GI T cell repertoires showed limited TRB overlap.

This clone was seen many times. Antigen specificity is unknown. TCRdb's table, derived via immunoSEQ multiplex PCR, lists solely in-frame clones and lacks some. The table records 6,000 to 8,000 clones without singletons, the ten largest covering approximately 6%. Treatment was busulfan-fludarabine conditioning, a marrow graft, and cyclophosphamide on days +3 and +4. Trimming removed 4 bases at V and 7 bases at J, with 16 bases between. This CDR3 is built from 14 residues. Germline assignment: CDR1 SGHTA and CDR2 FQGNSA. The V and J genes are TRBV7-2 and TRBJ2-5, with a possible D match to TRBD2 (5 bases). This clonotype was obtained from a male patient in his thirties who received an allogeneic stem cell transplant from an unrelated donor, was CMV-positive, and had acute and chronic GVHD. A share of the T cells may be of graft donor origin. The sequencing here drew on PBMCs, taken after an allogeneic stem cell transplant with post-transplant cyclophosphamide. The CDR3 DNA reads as TGTGCCAGCAGCTCTAACTCGGGGTTCGGGACCCAGTACTTC. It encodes CASSSNSGFGTQYF.